This TCR beta chain was documented in a study of blood T cell repertoires in COVID-19 (dated by TCRdb to 2020 to 2022). Background on the whole study: Samples covering the acute and convalescent phases of COVID-19 were provided by collaborators in the United States, Italy and Spain. The dataset comprised deeply sampled blood TCRbeta repertoires from subjects exposed to, actively infected with, or recovered from COVID-19. Sample metadata almost always included a de-identified subject ID, COVID-19 status, age in years and sex. HLA class I and class II types, where available, came from metadata supplied by the sample provider rather than from assay-based typing. The material from the prospective study consisted of cDNA or gDNA derived from T cells, B-cell-depleted T cells, or PBMCs. Samples came from the ongoing ImmuneRACE study (first 160 participants) plus 1,254 subjects from 6 global collaborators. The repertoires were released in a freely available public database meant as a resource for research on the immune response to SARS-CoV-2.

CDR1 is given as SGHKS and CDR2 as YYEKEE, both from the germline V gene (reference sequence). V and J are truncated by 4 bases and 3 bases respectively, leaving an intervening sequence of 10 bases. The CDR3 contains 13 residues, cysteine and phenylalanine counted. The only DNA kept is the CDR3, 39 bases in frame from the first base. Enrolling through a virtual design, the prospective study's participants ranged in age from roughly 18 to 95 years and lived across about two dozen United States geographic areas. In the prospective study, participants were assigned to cohorts based on the clinical history participants reported in a screening survey and a study questionnaire. Exposed participants had been in contact with someone with a PCR-confirmed or clinician-diagnosed COVID-19 case within 2 weeks of study entry. In the prospective study, whole blood, serum and a nasopharyngeal or oropharyngeal swab were collected from each participant by mobile phlebotomists. Participants in the prospective study had the option to provide additional blood draws and questionnaires over a roughly two-month period. Before DNA extraction, blood samples from the prospective study were shipped at room temperature or frozen.

Summary of the overall study and its limitations: Clinical and demographic metadata were provided uncurated, with the amount varying by source and participant.

This clone was recorded a few times. Its cognate antigen has yet to be identified. Within one base of it there is no much larger clone, and no base qualities were kept. TCRbeta CDR3 regions were amplified from genomic DNA by means of the immunoSEQ Assay, a bias-controlled multiplex PCR. The paper's data handling went like this. Nucleated cell counts per sample were estimated from amplification of reference gene primers within the assay. To quantify the absolute abundance of each unique TCRbeta CDR3 rearrangement, sequence reads were collapsed and filtered. For each sample, productive Simpson clonality was calculated by taking the square root of Simpson's diversity index across productive rearrangements. The table comes from immuneACCESS by way of TCRdb, which keeps in-frame sequences with V and J called. Part of the clones is missing from these tables; in studies checked, under half for an unresolved V gene and the rest for unknown reasons. V and J calls and clone size are those listed in that table; D and trimming were worked out from the DNA. This sample has approximately 260,000 clones in its table, and 70% to 90% of those were observed once. Of the sample, 6.6% is held by the ten largest clones.

The receptor was isolated from a woman aged 45-59 years who had been exposed to COVID-19. The material sequenced was PBMCs or T cells enriched from blood (not recorded which). The receptor chain draws on TRBV5-5 and TRBJ1-1; the D gene assignment is ambiguous. The CDR3: CASSHRSYTEAFF. The nucleotides are TGTGCCAGCAGCCACCGGAGCTACACTGAAGCTTTCTTT.